This T cell receptor (beta chain) was found in a study of primary melanoma T cells and metastatic recurrence. Regarding the study as a whole: Reportedly, T-cell fraction predicted progression-free survival beyond thickness, ulceration, mitoses, age.

Patients with resected primary melanoma were considered at risk of metastatic recurrence. Germline assignment: CDR1 LNHNV and CDR2 YYDKDF (reference sequence). CDR3 size: 16 residues. Between the trimmed V and J ends, which lost 0 bases and 7 bases, there was a span of 16 bases. In the case of this clone: Its antigen is undetermined.

Sequencing used immunoSEQ multiplex PCR; TCRdb keeps in-frame clones, though not all of them. The sample records 300 or so clones, roughly 84% being singletons. The source is a human donor with melanoma. The sample comprised melanoma tumor tissue. This chain uses TRBV15 with TRBJ1-5; D ambiguous. The chain's CDR3 is CATSRDRTPLGQPQHF. The DNA for the CDR3 is TGTGCCACCAGCAGAGATCGGACCCCGTTGGGACAGCCCCAGCATTTT.